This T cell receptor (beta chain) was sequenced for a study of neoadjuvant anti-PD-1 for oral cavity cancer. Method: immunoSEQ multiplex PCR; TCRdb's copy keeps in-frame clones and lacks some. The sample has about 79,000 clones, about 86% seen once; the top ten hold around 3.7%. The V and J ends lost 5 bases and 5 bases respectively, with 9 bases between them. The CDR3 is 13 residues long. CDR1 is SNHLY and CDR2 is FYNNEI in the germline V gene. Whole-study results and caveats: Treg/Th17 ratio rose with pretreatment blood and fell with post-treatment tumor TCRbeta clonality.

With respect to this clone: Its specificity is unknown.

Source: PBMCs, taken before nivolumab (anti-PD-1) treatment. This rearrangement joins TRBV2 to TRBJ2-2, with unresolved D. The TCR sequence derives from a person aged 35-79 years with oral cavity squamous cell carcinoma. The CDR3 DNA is TGTGCCAGCAGTATCCGCGAGACCGGGGAGCTGTTTTTT. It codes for CASSIRETGELFF.